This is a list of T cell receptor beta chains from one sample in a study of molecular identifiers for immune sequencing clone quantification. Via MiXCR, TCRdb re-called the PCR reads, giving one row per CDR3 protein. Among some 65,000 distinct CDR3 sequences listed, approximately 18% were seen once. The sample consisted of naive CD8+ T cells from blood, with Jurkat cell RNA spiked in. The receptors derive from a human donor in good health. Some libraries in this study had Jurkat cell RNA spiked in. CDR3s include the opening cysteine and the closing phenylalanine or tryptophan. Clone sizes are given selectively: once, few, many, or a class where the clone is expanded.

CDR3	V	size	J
CASSSEGSLTDTQYF	TRBV9	many	TRBJ2-3
CSARDRDEFTDTQYF	TRBV20-1	many	TRBJ2-3
CASKEGLGYTF	TRBV19	many	TRBJ1-2
CASSQERYRGSQPQHF	TRBV4-1	many	TRBJ1-5
CSARDRPFERPEQFF	TRBV20-1	few	TRBJ2-1
CASSYIPDSRCYQPQHF	TRBV7-4	-	TRBJ1-5
CASSKRLRTRYLAKNIQYF	TRBV21-1	many	TRBJ2-4
CASSFPRDPSYEQYF	TRBV28	-	TRBJ2-7
CASSYSRGETQYF	TRBV6-5	many	TRBJ2-5
CATSASRGMVQYF	TRBV24-1	many	TRBJ2-3
CASSLGLAVNTGELFF	TRBV6-5	many	TRBJ2-2
CASSFNGVANTGELFF	TRBV7-2	many	TRBJ2-2
CASSNPFGGIYEQYF	TRBV7-8	many	TRBJ2-7
CATSRFRDASTDTQYF	TRBV15	many	TRBJ2-3
CAGPSGTGNLYEQYF	TRBV6-2/TRBV6-3	many	TRBJ2-7
CASTKWGSENIQYF	TRBV13	many	TRBJ2-4
CASSQAYRSSGSYEQFF	TRBV4-3	few	TRBJ2-1
CASSLSVGGADEKLFF	TRBV12-3/TRBV12-4	many	TRBJ1-4
CASSEWGNTF	TRBV6-1	-	TRBJ1-2
CASSLRAGVAYEQYF	TRBV27	once	TRBJ2-7
CASSLWEQPQHF	TRBV7-9	many	TRBJ1-5
CASSQDGLGNQPQHF	TRBV4-1	many	TRBJ1-5
CASSLAEEGLAGELFF	TRBV7-6	many	TRBJ2-2